This note documents a single T cell receptor (beta chain) sequence. The sample is drawn from a study of shared clonotypes between healthy human individuals. V dropped 1 base and J dropped 4 bases, with 8 bases sitting between them. The CDR3 runs to 14 residues. The germline V gene has CDR1 LNHDA and CDR2 SQIVND (reference sequence). Assay: immunoSEQ multiplex PCR; the TCRdb copy retains only in-frame clones and omits some. The sample records approximately 1.5 million clones, about 98.5% being singletons. The sequence was collected from a man younger than 45 in good health. What was sequenced was naive CD4+ T cells sorted from blood. The subset here: CD45RA+ positively selected. The rearrangement joins TRBV19 to TRBJ1-5, with D perhaps TRBD1 (5 bases). The CDR3 coding sequence is TGTGCCAGTAGTATAGTACAGGAAAATCAGCCCCAGCATTTT. Translation: CASSIVQENQPQHF.